Here is one T cell receptor beta chain with its context. The data were obtained in a study of CD8 T cells in Susac syndrome. RNA, at about 0.45 to 1 ug, was reverse transcribed with random hexamers. TCRdb ran MiXCR on the immunoSEQ multiplex PCR reads and lists one entry per CDR3 protein. The sample lists about 210,000 distinct CDR3 sequences; about 94% were seen once. The CDR3 length is 16 residues. Trimming stripped 3 bases from V and 0 bases from J, with 17 bases between. Germline CDR1 DFQATT, CDR2 SNEGSKA (reference sequence). The sample consisted of CD4+ T cells from PBMCs. The clonotype comes from a human donor with Susac syndrome. V usage is TRBV20-1 and J usage is TRBJ1-2, with D maybe TRBD1 (6 bases). The CDR3 sequence: CSARRGGLWTNYGYTF. The CDR3 nucleotides are TGCAGTGCTAGGAGAGGGGGGCTCTGGACTAACTATGGCTACACCTTC.